A selection of T cell receptor beta chains follows, all from one sample in a study of Graves' ophthalmopathy and Graves' hyperthyroidism. TCRdb re-called the multiplex PCR reads through MiXCR, storing one row per CDR3 protein. The sample has a few hundred thousand distinct CDR3 sequences, about 18% seen once. Sample: peripheral blood. These receptors came from an adult woman with stable Graves' hyperthyroidism. Each CDR3 is given with its conserved first and last residue. The D gene is left open where the match is weak. A row's size may be missing; if present it is once, few, many or a size class.

CDR3nt: TGCAGTGCTAGGCGCAATTCTATGAACACCGGGGAGCTGTTTTTT; CDR3aa: CSARRNSMNTGELFF; v_gene: TRBV20-1; j_gene: TRBJ2-2; abundance: many; d_gene: NA
CDR3nt: TGTGCCAGCAGCTTACGACTAGGGACCTACGAGCAGTACTTC; CDR3aa: CASSLRLGTYEQYF; v_gene: TRBV7-2; j_gene: TRBJ2-7; abundance: many; d_gene: NA
CDR3nt: TGTGCCAGCAGCGGAGGCGGCGGGTGGACCGGGGAGCTGTTTTTT; CDR3aa: CASSGGGGWTGELFF; v_gene: TRBV9; j_gene: TRBJ2-2; abundance: many; d_gene: NA
CDR3nt: TGCGCCAGCAGCCTCGCAGAGGGGCGGGACACCGGGGAGCTGTTTTTT; CDR3aa: CASSLAEGRDTGELFF; v_gene: TRBV4-3; j_gene: TRBJ2-2; abundance: few; d_gene: NA
CDR3nt: TGTGCCAGCAGCTTAGTGGGGACTAGCGGAGCGCTAGCCAAAAACATTCAGTACTTC; CDR3aa: CASSLVGTSGALAKNIQYF; v_gene: TRBV11-2; j_gene: TRBJ2-4; abundance: NA; d_gene: TRBD2
CDR3nt: TGTGCCAGCAGTTTAGGCGACAGCTCCTATGGCTACACCTTC; CDR3aa: CASSLGDSSYGYTF; v_gene: TRBV28; j_gene: TRBJ1-2; abundance: many; d_gene: NA
CDR3nt: TGCAGTGCTAGAGGGACAGATACGCAGTATTTT; CDR3aa: CSARGTDTQYF; v_gene: TRBV20-1; j_gene: TRBJ2-3; abundance: many; d_gene: NA
CDR3nt: TGTGCCAGCAGGCTCGGGACAGGGGGCCGTAATTCACCCCTCCACTTT; CDR3aa: CASRLGTGGRNSPLHF; v_gene: TRBV11-2; j_gene: TRBJ1-6; abundance: many; d_gene: TRBD1
CDR3nt: TGTGCCACCCCCGGTAGGGCGGACACTGAAGCTTTCTTT; CDR3aa: CATPGRADTEAFF; v_gene: TRBV11-3; j_gene: TRBJ1-1; abundance: many; d_gene: NA
CDR3nt: TGTGCCAGCAGCTTGCTTTCATCCCGCAATCAGCCCCAGCATTTT; CDR3aa: CASSLLSSRNQPQHF; v_gene: TRBV5-5; j_gene: TRBJ1-5; abundance: NA; d_gene: NA
CDR3nt: TGCAGTGCTAGAGACAGGGGGGGCTATCAGCCCCAGCATTTT; CDR3aa: CSARDRGGYQPQHF; v_gene: TRBV20-1; j_gene: TRBJ1-5; abundance: many; d_gene: TRBD1
CDR3nt: TGTGCCAGCAGTCCGGGAAATAGCAATCAGCCCCAGCATTTT; CDR3aa: CASSPGNSNQPQHF; v_gene: TRBV2; j_gene: TRBJ1-5; abundance: many; d_gene: NA
CDR3nt: TGTGCCAGCAGCCAAAGGGCAGGAAACAATCAGCCCCAGCATTTT; CDR3aa: CASSQRAGNNQPQHF; v_gene: TRBV6-1; j_gene: TRBJ1-5; abundance: many; d_gene: NA
CDR3nt: TGTGCCAGCAGTTTACGGGACACTAACCCCTACGAGCAGTACTTC; CDR3aa: CASSLRDTNPYEQYF; v_gene: TRBV28; j_gene: TRBJ2-7; abundance: many; d_gene: NA
CDR3nt: TGTGCCAGCAGCTTTAGACAGGGGTACAGGGGTACCCAGTACTTC; CDR3aa: CASSFRQGYRGTQYF; v_gene: TRBV7-6; j_gene: TRBJ2-5; abundance: many; d_gene: TRBD1
CDR3nt: TGTGCCAGCAGACAGTTAATCACCGGGGAGCTGTTTTTT; CDR3aa: CASRQLITGELFF; v_gene: TRBV28; j_gene: TRBJ2-2; abundance: many; d_gene: NA
CDR3nt: TGTGCCAGCAGCCCAAATCAAGGTTTCGGTTACGAGCAGTACTTC; CDR3aa: CASSPNQGFGYEQYF; v_gene: TRBV5-6; j_gene: TRBJ2-7; abundance: many; d_gene: NA
CDR3nt: TGTGCCAGCAGTCCCGGGACGGTCTCCTACGAGCAGTACTTC; CDR3aa: CASSPGTVSYEQYF; v_gene: TRBV12-3/TRBV12-4; j_gene: TRBJ2-7; abundance: many; d_gene: NA
CDR3nt: TGCAGTGCTTTTAGAGTAGGCCAGTACTTC; CDR3aa: CSAFRVGQYF; v_gene: TRBV20-1; j_gene: TRBJ2-5; abundance: NA; d_gene: NA